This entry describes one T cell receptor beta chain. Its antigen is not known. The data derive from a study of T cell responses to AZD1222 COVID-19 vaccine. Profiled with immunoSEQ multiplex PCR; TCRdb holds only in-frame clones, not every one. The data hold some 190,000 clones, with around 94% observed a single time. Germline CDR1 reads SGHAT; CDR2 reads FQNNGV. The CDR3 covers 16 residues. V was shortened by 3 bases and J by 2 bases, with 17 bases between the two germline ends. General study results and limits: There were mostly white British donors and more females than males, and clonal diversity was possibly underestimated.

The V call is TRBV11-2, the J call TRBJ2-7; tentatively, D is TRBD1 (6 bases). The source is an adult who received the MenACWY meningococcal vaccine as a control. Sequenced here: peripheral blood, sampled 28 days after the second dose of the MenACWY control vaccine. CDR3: CASSLERGLAPYEQYF. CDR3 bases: TGTGCCAGCAGCTTGGAGAGGGGGTTAGCGCCCTACGAGCAGTACTTC.